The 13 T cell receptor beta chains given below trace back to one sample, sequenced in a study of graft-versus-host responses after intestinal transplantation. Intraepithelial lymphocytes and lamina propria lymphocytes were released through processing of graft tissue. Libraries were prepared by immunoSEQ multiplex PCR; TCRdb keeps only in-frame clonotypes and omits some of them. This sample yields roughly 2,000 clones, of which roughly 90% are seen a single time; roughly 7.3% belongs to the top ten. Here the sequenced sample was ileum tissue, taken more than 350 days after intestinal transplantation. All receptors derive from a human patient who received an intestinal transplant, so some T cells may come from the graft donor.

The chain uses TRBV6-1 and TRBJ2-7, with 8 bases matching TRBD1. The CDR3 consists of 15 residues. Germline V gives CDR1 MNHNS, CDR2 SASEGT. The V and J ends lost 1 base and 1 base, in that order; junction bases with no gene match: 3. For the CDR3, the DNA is TGTGCCAGCAGTGAAGGAACAGGGGGATCCTACGAGCAGTACTTC. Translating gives CASSEGTGGSYEQYF.

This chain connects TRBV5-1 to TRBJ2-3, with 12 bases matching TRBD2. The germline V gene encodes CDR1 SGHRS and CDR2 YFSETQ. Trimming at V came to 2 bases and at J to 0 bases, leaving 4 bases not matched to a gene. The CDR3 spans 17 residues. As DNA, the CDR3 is TGCGCCAGCAGCTTTCTAGCGGGGGGGCCAAGCACAGATACGCAGTATTTT. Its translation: CASSFLAGGPSTDTQYF. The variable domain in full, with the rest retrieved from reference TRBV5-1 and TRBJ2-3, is KAGVTQTPRYLIKTRGQQVTLSCSPISGHRSVSWYQQTPGQGLQFLFEYFSETQRNKGNFPGRFSGRQFSNSRSEMNVSTLELGDSALYLCASSFLAGGPSTDTQYFGPGTRLTVL.

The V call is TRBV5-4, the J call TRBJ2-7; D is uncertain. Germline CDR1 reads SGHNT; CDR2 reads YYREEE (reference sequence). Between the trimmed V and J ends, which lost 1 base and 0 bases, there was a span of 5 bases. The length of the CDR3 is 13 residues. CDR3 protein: CASSLQSSYEQYF. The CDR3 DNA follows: TGTGCCAGCAGCTTGCAAAGCTCCTACGAGCAGTACTTC.

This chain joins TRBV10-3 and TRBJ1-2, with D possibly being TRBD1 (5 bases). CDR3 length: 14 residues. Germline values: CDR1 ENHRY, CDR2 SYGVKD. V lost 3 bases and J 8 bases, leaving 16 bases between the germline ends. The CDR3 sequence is CAISDPGGGPGYTF. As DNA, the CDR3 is TGTGCCATCAGTGATCCGGGGGGAGGACCCGGCTACACCTTC.

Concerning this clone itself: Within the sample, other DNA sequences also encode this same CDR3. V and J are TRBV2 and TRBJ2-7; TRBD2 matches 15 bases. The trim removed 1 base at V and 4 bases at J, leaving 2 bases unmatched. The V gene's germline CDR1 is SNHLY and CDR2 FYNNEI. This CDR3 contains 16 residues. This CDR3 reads CASSEGGLAGGYEQYF. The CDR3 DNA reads TGTGCCAGCAGTGAAGGGGGACTAGCGGGGGGATACGAGCAGTACTTC. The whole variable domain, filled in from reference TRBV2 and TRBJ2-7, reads EPEVTQTPSHQVTQMGQEVILRCVPISNHLYFYWYRQILGQKVEFLVSFYNNEISEKSEIFDDQFSVERPDGSNFTLKIRSTKLEDSAMYFCASSEGGLAGGYEQYFGPGTRLTVT.

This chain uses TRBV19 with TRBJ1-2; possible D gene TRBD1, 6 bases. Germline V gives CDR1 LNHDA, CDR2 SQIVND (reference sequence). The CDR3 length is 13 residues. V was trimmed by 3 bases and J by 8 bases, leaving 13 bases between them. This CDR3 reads CASSINRAGGYTF. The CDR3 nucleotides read TGTGCCAGTAGTATTAACAGGGCGGGAGGCTACACCTTC. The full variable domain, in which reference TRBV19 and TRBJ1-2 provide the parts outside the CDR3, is DGGITQSPKYLFRKEGQNVTLSCEQNLNHDAMYWYRQDPGQGLRLIYYSQIVNDFQKGDIAEGYSVSREKKESFPLTVTSAQKNPTAFYLCASSINRAGGYTFGSGTRLTVV.

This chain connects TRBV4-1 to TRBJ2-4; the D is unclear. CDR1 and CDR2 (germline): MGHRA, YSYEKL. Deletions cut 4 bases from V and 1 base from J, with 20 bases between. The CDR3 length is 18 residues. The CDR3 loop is CASSPTLGRVGAKNIQYF. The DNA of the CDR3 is TGCGCCAGCAGCCCCACGTTAGGTAGGGTCGGGGCCAAAAACATTCAGTACTTC.

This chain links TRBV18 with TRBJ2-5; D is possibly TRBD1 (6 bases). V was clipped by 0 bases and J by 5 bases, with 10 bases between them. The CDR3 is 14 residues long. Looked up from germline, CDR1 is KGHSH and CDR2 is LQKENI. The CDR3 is CASSPPGTYETQYF. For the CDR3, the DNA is TGTGCCAGCTCACCACCGGGGACATATGAGACCCAGTACTTC.

The CDR3 nucleotides are TGTGCCAGCAGTGACTCAGGGTATGAAAATCAGCCCCAGCATTTT. This translates into CASSDSGYENQPQHF. J is TRBJ1-5 and V is TRBV6-4; D not certain. The CDR3 length is 15 residues. Germline lookup yields CDR1 MRHNA and CDR2 SNTAGT. V lost 0 bases and J 4 bases, leaving 10 bases between the germline ends.

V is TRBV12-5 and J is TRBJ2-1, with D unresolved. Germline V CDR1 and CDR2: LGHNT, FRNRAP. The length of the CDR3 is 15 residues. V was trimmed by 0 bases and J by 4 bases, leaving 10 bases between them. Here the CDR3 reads CASGLVLLTYNEQFF. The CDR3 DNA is TGTGCTAGTGGTTTGGTACTTTTGACATACAATGAGCAGTTCTTC.

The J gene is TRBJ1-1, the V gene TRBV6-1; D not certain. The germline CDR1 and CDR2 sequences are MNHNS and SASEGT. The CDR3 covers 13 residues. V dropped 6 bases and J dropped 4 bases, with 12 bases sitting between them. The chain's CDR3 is CASSRRGVTEAFF. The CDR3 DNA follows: TGTGCCAGCAGCCGACGGGGAGTCACTGAAGCTTTCTTT.

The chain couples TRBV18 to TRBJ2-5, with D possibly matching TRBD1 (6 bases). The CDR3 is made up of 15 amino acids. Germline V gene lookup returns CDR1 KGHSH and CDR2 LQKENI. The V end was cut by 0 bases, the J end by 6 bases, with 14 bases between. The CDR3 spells CASSPPGPTGKTQYF. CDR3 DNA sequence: TGTGCCAGCTCACCACCGGGGCCGACAGGAAAGACCCAGTACTTC. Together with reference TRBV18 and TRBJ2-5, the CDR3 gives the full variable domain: NAGVMQNPRHLVRRRGQEARLRCSPMKGHSHVYWYRQLPEEGLKFMVYLQKENIIDESGMPKERFSAEFPKEGPSILRIQQVVRGDSAAYFCASSPPGPTGKTQYFGPGTRLLVL.

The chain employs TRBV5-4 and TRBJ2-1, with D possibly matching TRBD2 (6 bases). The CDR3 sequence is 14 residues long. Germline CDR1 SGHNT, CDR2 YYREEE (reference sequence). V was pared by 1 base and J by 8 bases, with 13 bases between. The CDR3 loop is CASSLSLASDEQFF. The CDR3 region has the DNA TGTGCCAGCAGCTTGTCCCTAGCGAGCGATGAGCAGTTCTTC.